The T cell receptor beta chain under discussion was sequenced for a study of blood T cell repertoires in COVID-19. Study overall: Samples of COVID-19 (acute and convalescent) were obtained from the United States, Italy and Spain. In each case, the material was cDNA or gDNA derived from T cells, B-cell-depleted T cells, or PBMCs.

CDR1 is LNHDA, CDR2 SQIVND, per germline (reference sequence). The CDR3 is 11 residues long. Trimming removed 4 bases from V and 8 bases from J, with 8 bases in between. Data came from immunoSEQ multiplex PCR; TCRdb stores just in-frame clones and leaves some out. This table holds about 440,000 clones, roughly 91% found once. The receptor was derived from a woman under 40 with acute or convalescent COVID-19. This rearrangement joins TRBV19 to TRBJ1-2; D not certain. The material sequenced was peripheral blood. CDR3 amino acids: CASSNPGGYTF. The CDR3 DNA reads TGTGCCAGTAGTAACCCGGGAGGCTACACCTTC.